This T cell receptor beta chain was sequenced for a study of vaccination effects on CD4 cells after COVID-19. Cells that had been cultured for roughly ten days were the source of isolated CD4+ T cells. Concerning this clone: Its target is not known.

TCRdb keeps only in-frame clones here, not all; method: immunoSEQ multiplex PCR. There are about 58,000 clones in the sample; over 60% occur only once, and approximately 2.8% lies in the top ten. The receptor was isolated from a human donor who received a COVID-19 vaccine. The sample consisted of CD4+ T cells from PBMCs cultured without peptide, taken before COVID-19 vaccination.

The CDR3 sequence: CASSQEGPNGYTF. The CDR3 coding sequence is TGTGCCAGCAGCCAAGAGGGACCTAATGGCTACACCTTC. The V call is TRBV4-2, the J call TRBJ1-2, with TRBD1 as a possible D gene (5 bases). The V end was cut by 0 bases, the J end by 6 bases, with 8 bases between. Germline CDR1 is LGHNA and CDR2 is YNFKEQ. This CDR3 region has 13 residues.